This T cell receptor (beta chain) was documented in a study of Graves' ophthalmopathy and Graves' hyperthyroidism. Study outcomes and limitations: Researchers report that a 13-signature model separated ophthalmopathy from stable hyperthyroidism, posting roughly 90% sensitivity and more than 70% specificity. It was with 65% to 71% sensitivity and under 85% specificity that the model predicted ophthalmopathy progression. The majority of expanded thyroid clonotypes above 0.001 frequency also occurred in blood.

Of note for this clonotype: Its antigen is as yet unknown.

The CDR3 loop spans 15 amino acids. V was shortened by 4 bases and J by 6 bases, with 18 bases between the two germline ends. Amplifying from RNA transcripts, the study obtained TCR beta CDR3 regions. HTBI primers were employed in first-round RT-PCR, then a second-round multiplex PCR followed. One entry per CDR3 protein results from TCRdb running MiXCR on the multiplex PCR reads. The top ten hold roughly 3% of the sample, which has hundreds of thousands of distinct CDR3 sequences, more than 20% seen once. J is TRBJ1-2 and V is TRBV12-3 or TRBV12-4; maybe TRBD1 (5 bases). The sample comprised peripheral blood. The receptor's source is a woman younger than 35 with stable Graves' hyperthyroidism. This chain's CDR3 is CASSSDGGFEHGYTF. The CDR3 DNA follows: TGTGCCAGCAGTTCTGACGGGGGTTTTGAGCATGGCTACACCTTC.